The T cell receptor beta chain under discussion was sequenced for a study of CD8 T cells in Susac syndrome. Sequencing targeted TCR beta in blood CD8+ and CD4+ T cells. Negative isolation yielded the CD8+ and CD4+ T cells, while FACS enriched the TEMRA cells. It was with random hexamers that roughly 0.45 to 1 ug RNA was reverse transcribed. Multiplex PCR with immunoSEQ amplified the TCR beta CDR3 across 54 Vbeta and 13 Jbeta. Using its own MiXCR run on the immunoSEQ multiplex PCR reads, TCRdb lists one record per CDR3 protein. The sample yields 140,000 or so distinct CDR3 sequences, 85% to 95% seen once. The sequencing sample was made of CD4+ T cells from PBMCs. The receptor was derived from a human donor with multiple sclerosis.

This chain's CDR3 is CASSVVRGSTPEAFF. CDR3 bases: TGTGCCAGCAGCGTAGTCAGGGGTTCAACGCCTGAAGCTTTCTTT. The rearrangement joins TRBV9 to TRBJ1-1; D may be TRBD1 (6 bases). Germline CDR1 and CDR2: SGDLS and YYNGEE. Between the trimmed V and J ends, which lost 0 bases and 6 bases, there was a span of 15 bases. This CDR3 is built from 15 residues.